These 30 T cell receptor beta chains came from one sample sequenced in a study of shared clonotypes between healthy human individuals. As defined, naive CD8 cells were CD45RO-negative and positively selected for CCR7, with terminally differentiated effector memory CD45RA+ cells excluded. Here immunoSEQ multiplex PCR was the method, and the copy in TCRdb shows in-frame clones only, minus some. Counted here are over 2 million clones, approximately 94% occurring once; the ten biggest clones make up 1% to 1.3%. The sample comprised naive CD8+ T cells sorted from blood. The origin of the receptors is a man aged 18 to 30 in good health.

This clone was counted between two and nine times. The chain recombines TRBV28 with TRBJ2-5; D is perhaps TRBD1 or TRBD2 (8 bases each). V dropped 10 bases and J dropped 4 bases, with 22 bases sitting between them. Germline V gene data show CDR1 as MDHEN and CDR2 as SYDVKM. The CDR3 runs 15 residues. In DNA form, the CDR3 reads TGTGCCACCAGGGGGCCAGCGGGGGCCCCAGAGACCCAGTACTTC. Protein: CATRGPAGAPETQYF.

The chain is built from TRBV19 and TRBJ2-3, with 8 bases identical to TRBD2. CDR1 LNHDA and CDR2 SQIVND come from the germline V gene (reference sequence). This CDR3 contains 16 residues. V lost 3 bases and J lost 6; bases outside the gene matches: 11. The CDR3 region is CASSIGLAGLDDTQYF. CDR3 nucleotide sequence: TGTGCCAGTAGTATTGGGTTAGCGGGACTCGACGATACGCAGTATTTT.

The chain links TRBV27 to TRBJ1-5; 10 bases agree with TRBD1. Losses at the gene ends were 6 bases for V and 6 bases for J; bases not matched to a gene: 5. The germline V gene has CDR1 MNHEY and CDR2 SMNVEV (reference sequence). The CDR3 is made up of 14 amino acids. The CDR3 DNA follows: TGTGCCAGCAGCCCTGGACAGGGGGTTCAGCCCCAGCATTTT. It yields the protein CASSPGQGVQPQHF.

The chain is built from TRBV13 and TRBJ1-3; perhaps TRBD1 as D (6 bases). Per the germline V gene, CDR1 is PRHDT and CDR2 is FYEKMQ (reference sequence). Trimming removed 1 base from V and 3 bases from J, with 10 bases in between. The CDR3 loop spans 15 amino acids. In nucleotides, the CDR3 is TGTGCCAGCAGCTTAGACAGGGTGATTGGAAACACCATATATTTT. Translating it yields CASSLDRVIGNTIYF.

This chain joins TRBV5-6 and TRBJ2-7, with 8 bases identical to TRBD1. CDR3 length: 14 residues. Germline values: CDR1 SGHDT, CDR2 YYEEEE. V lost 4 bases and J lost 2; bases outside the gene matches: 5. The CDR3 here is CASSPGQEPYEQYF. The CDR3 DNA follows: TGTGCCAGCAGCCCGGGACAGGAGCCCTACGAGCAGTACTTC.

The V call is TRBV21-1, the J call TRBJ2-7. TRBV21-1 is reported as a pseudogene. The CDR3 runs 17 residues. This CDR3 is CASSKRHTSSPFYEQYF. CDR3 bases: TGTGCCAGCAGCAAACGTCACACTTCCTCTCCGTTCTACGAGCAGTACTTC.

Comment on this clone: The junction shows a germline mismatch at one end, possibly a read error. The chain uses TRBV6-5 and TRBJ1-3; the D is unclear. The CDR3 length is 15 residues. CDR1 MNHEY and CDR2 SVGAGI come from the germline V gene. In DNA form, the CDR3 reads TGTGCCAGCAGTTACTCCGGACCCTCTGGGAACACCATATATTTT. Protein sequence: CASSYSGPSGNTIYF.

The chain recombines TRBV27 with TRBJ2-5; TRBD1 might be the D (5 bases). CDR3 length equals 15 residues. CDR1 and CDR2 (germline): MNHEY, SMNVEV (reference sequence). V dropped 3 bases and J dropped 1 base, with 12 bases sitting between them. Written as DNA, the CDR3 is TGTGCCAGCAGTTTGGTGGGGCCAACCCAAGAGACCCAGTACTTC. Protein sequence: CASSLVGPTQETQYF.

The genes are TRBV7-2 and TRBJ1-6; no definite D call. Trimming took off 5 bases at V and 10 bases at J, with 15 bases between the two ends. Germline V gene sequence: CDR1 SGHTA, CDR2 FQGNSA. The CDR3 contains 14 residues. This chain's CDR3 is CASSHPVDFSPLHF. The CDR3 region has the DNA TGTGCCAGCAGCCACCCCGTTGACTTCTCACCCCTCCACTTT.

The gene calls are TRBV4-1 and TRBJ1-1, with 7 bases aligning to TRBD1. Germline V gene data show CDR1 as MGHRA and CDR2 as YSYEKL. The CDR3 has 16 amino acids. V was clipped by 3 bases and J by 2 bases; unmatched bases: 9. CDR3: CASSQSTGNRNTEAFF. The CDR3 coding sequence is TGCGCCAGCAGCCAGTCGACAGGGAATAGAAACACTGAAGCTTTCTTT.

V is TRBV7-6 and J is TRBJ2-1, with a possible D match to TRBD2 (5 bases). CDR3 length: 19 residues. CDR1 and CDR2 (germline): SGHVS, FNYEAQ. Trimming pared 5 bases from V and 0 bases from J, leaving 23 bases between. This chain's CDR3 is CASSPSLSGAVSSYNEQFF. CDR3 nucleotides: TGTGCCAGCAGCCCGTCCTTAAGCGGTGCCGTAAGCTCCTACAATGAGCAGTTCTTC.

This chain connects TRBV7-9 to TRBJ2-7; D ambiguous. V was clipped by 5 bases and J by 1 base, with 18 bases between them. CDR3 length equals 16 residues. CDR1 SEHNR and CDR2 FQNEAQ come from the germline V gene (reference sequence). CDR3 sequence reads: CASSPRPGRPSYEQYF. The CDR3 coding sequence is TGTGCCAGCAGCCCACGCCCCGGACGGCCTTCCTACGAGCAGTACTTC.

The chain uses TRBV2 and TRBJ2-1, with a possible D match to TRBD2 (5 bases). The CDR3 length is 16 residues. V was shortened by 6 bases and J by 0 bases, with 15 bases between the two germline ends. The germline CDR1 and CDR2 sequences are SNHLY and FYNNEI. The CDR3 bases are TGTGCCAGCAGAGTTTCCAGCGGCTACTCCTACAATGAGCAGTTCTTC. Residues: CASRVSSGYSYNEQFF.

The genes are TRBV15 and TRBJ2-7; D unclear. Germline V gene sequence: CDR1 LNHNV, CDR2 YYDKDF (reference sequence). The CDR3 loop spans 17 amino acids. The germline V and J ends were trimmed by 0 bases and 0 bases, with 15 bases remaining between them. The CDR3 loop reads CATSRDLLTRRSYEQYF. The CDR3, as DNA: TGTGCCACCAGCAGAGATCTGTTAACCAGACGCTCCTACGAGCAGTACTTC.

The chain employs TRBV18 and TRBJ2-1; D gene unclear. V gave up 3 bases and J gave up 0 bases, with 12 bases separating them. The CDR3 covers 16 residues. Per the germline V gene, CDR1 is KGHSH and CDR2 is LQKENI. CDR3 sequence: CASSPETSVSYNEQFF. The CDR3, as DNA: TGTGCCAGCTCACCGGAGACCAGCGTCTCCTACAATGAGCAGTTCTTC.

As for this clone: The sample holds other DNA sequences that translate to the same CDR3. V and J are TRBV7-9 and TRBJ2-7; D may match TRBD1 or TRBD2 (5 bases each). CDR1 is SEHNR and CDR2 is FQNEAQ in the germline V gene (reference sequence). V dropped 3 bases and J dropped 3 bases, with 9 bases sitting between them. The CDR3 sequence is 13 residues long. CDR3 loop: CASSFPGSYEQYF. The CDR3 bases are TGTGCCAGCAGCTTCCCAGGGAGCTACGAGCAGTACTTC. Supplemented by reference TRBV7-9 and TRBJ2-7, the full variable domain reads DTGVSQNPRHKITKRGQNVTFRCDPISEHNRLYWYRQTLGQGPEFLTYFQNEAQLEKSRLLSDRFSAERPKGSFSTLEIQRTEQGDSAMYLCASSFPGSYEQYFGPGTRLTVT.

With respect to this clone: Additional DNA sequences in this sample encode the identical CDR3. The chain recombines TRBV28 with TRBJ2-7; 7 bases are a match to TRBD1. Germline trimming cut 6 bases from V and 3 bases from J; bases unmatched to any gene: 5. The CDR3 is made up of 13 amino acids. The V gene's germline CDR1 is MDHEN and CDR2 SYDVKM. Here the CDR3 reads CASSTGEGYEQYF. The CDR3 DNA is TGTGCCAGCAGCACAGGGGAAGGCTACGAGCAGTACTTC.

V usage is TRBV5-6 and J usage is TRBJ2-4; TRBD2 might be the D (5 bases). CDR3 length equals 15 residues. Trimming cost V 1 base and J 5 bases, with 13 bases left between them. CDR1 and CDR2 (germline): SGHDT, YYEEEE. The chain's CDR3 is CASSLNRHGENIQYF. For the CDR3, the DNA is TGTGCCAGCAGCTTGAATCGACACGGGGAAAACATTCAGTACTTC.

This clone occurred once. The gene calls are TRBV7-9 and TRBJ2-1; TRBD1 matches at 10 bases. Per the germline V gene, CDR1 is SEHNR and CDR2 is FQNEAQ (reference sequence). J was trimmed by 6 bases and V by 2 bases; bases with no gene match: 7. The CDR3 is 16 amino acids. This chain's CDR3 is CASSLSGQGRPNEQFF. The CDR3 bases are TGTGCCAGCAGCTTATCGGGACAGGGGAGGCCCAATGAGCAGTTCTTC.

The chain uses TRBV5-6 and TRBJ2-5, with 7 bases aligning to TRBD1. The CDR3 is made up of 15 amino acids. CDR1 and CDR2 from the germline V gene are SGHDT and YYEEEE. J lost 2 bases, V lost 5 bases, and 9 bases had no gene match. CDR3: CASSFPTGNQETQYF. CDR3 sequence (DNA): TGTGCCAGCAGTTTTCCGACAGGGAATCAAGAGACCCAGTACTTC.

The rearrangement joins TRBV9 to TRBJ2-1, with D perhaps matching TRBD2 (6 bases). Trimming removed 3 bases at V and 1 base at J, with 14 bases between. CDR3 size: 16 residues. CDR1 is SGDLS, CDR2 YYNGEE, per germline. The CDR3 DNA follows: TGTGCCAGCAGCGGTGAAGGTGGGGGGTCCTACAATGAGCAGTTCTTC. It encodes CASSGEGGGSYNEQFF.

Only one count was recorded for this clone. The V call is TRBV19, the J call TRBJ1-2; TRBD1 is a possible D gene (5 bases). Trimming pared 7 bases from V and 6 bases from J, leaving 12 bases between. From germline, CDR1 is LNHDA and CDR2 SQIVND (reference sequence). The CDR3 has 12 residues. CDR3 DNA sequence: TGTGCCAGTAATGTAGGGGCGGATGGCTACACCTTC. Protein product: CASNVGADGYTF.

This chain uses TRBV5-6 with TRBJ1-5; no clear D gene. The CDR3 is 12 amino acids. In germline, CDR1 is SGHDT, CDR2 YYEEEE. V was trimmed by 5 bases and J by 4 bases, leaving 7 bases between them. In nucleotides, the CDR3 is TGTGCCAGCAGTCGGGCGAATCAGCCCCAGCATTTT. Amino acids: CASSRANQPQHF. Combining the CDR3 with reference TRBV5-6 and TRBJ1-5 gives the whole variable domain DAGVTQSPTHLIKTRGQQVTLRCSPKSGHDTVSWYQQALGQGPQFIFQYYEEEERQRGNFPDRFSGHQFPNYSSELNVNALLLGDSALYLCASSRANQPQHFGDGTRLSIL.

J is TRBJ1-1 and V is TRBV28; no clear D. Germline CDR1 MDHEN, CDR2 SYDVKM. This CDR3 is built from 15 residues. V was shortened by 4 bases and J by 0 bases, with 12 bases between the two germline ends. The DNA of the CDR3 is TGTGCCAGCAGTTGGCCGTTAGAGCTGAACACTGAAGCTTTCTTT. Protein product: CASSWPLELNTEAFF.

This sequence joins TRBV4-1 and TRBJ1-6; D ambiguous. The germline CDR1 and CDR2 sequences are MGHRA and YSYEKL. This CDR3 spans 16 amino acids. V lost 6 bases, J lost 3 bases, and 15 bases lay in between. In nucleotides, the CDR3 is TGCGCCAGCAGATACGAACCGGGCTTCTATAATTCACCCCTCCACTTT. As protein: CASRYEPGFYNSPLHF.

This clone came up once. This rearrangement joins TRBV6-6 to TRBJ1-1, with TRBD1 matching 7 bases. With 2 bases clipped from V and 5 bases from J, the junction kept 5 bases outside the gene matches. This CDR3 comprises 14 residues. Germline V CDR1 and CDR2: MNHNY, SVGAGI (reference sequence). CDR3 residues: CASSYKQGWTEAFF. DNA of the CDR3: TGTGCCAGCAGTTACAAACAGGGGTGGACTGAAGCTTTCTTT.

The chain couples TRBV13 to TRBJ2-1; 7 bases align to TRBD2. With V trimmed by 6 bases and J by 7 bases, 15 bases remained unmatched. Germline CDR1 is PRHDT and CDR2 is FYEKMQ (reference sequence). The CDR3 has 16 amino acids. CDR3 sequence (DNA): TGTGCCAGCAGTCCCGGGGAGGGGAGTGGTTGGAATGAGCAGTTCTTC. Protein product: CASSPGEGSGWNEQFF.

V usage is TRBV7-9 and J usage is TRBJ2-1, with D tentatively TRBD1 (6 bases). This CDR3 comprises 14 residues. V gave up 5 bases and J gave up 7 bases, with 15 bases separating them. The germline CDR1 and CDR2 sequences are SEHNR and FQNEAQ (reference sequence). The CDR3 protein is CASSLLEQGNEQFF. CDR3 DNA: TGTGCCAGCAGCCTATTAGAACAGGGAAATGAGCAGTTCTTC.

CDR3 residues: CASSLAGEYQETQYF. The CDR3 DNA sequence: TGTGCCAGCAGCTTAGCGGGGGAGTACCAAGAGACCCAGTACTTC. The chain recombines TRBV7-6 with TRBJ2-5; the D gene could be TRBD1 or TRBD2 (5 bases each). From germline, CDR1 is SGHVS and CDR2 FNYEAQ. The length of the CDR3 is 15 residues. Between the trimmed V and J ends, which lost 0 bases and 0 bases, there was a span of 8 bases.

In this sample, this clone turned up once. The chain links TRBV5-6 to TRBJ2-3; maybe TRBD2 (6 bases). CDR1 is SGHDT and CDR2 is YYEEEE in the germline V gene. V lost 4 bases and J 0 bases, leaving 21 bases between the germline ends. The CDR3 length is 18 residues. The CDR3 sequence is CASSRMASGGTSTDTQYF. In DNA form, the CDR3 reads TGTGCCAGCAGCCGTATGGCCAGCGGAGGGACTAGCACAGATACGCAGTATTTT.